The 24 T cell receptor beta chains presented below share a single source sample, sequenced in a study of blood T cell repertoires in COVID-19. Sequenced by immunoSEQ multiplex PCR; TCRdb stores in-frame clones only, minus some. The sample has around 76,000 clones, approximately 89% seen once. The specimen sequenced was peripheral blood. These receptors all come from a human donor in a cohort sampled during active COVID-19.

Written as DNA, the CDR3 is TGTGCCAGAAGCTTATCGATAGCGGGGTTGGAGACCCAGTACTTC. Amino acids: CARSLSIAGLETQYF. The rearrangement uses TRBV5-3 and TRBJ2-5, with 8 nucleotides matching TRBD2. TRBV5-3 is annotated as an ORF whose role is uncertain. V dropped 2 bases and J dropped 5; count of bases not matched to a gene: 8. The CDR3 loop spans 15 amino acids.

The chain uses TRBV19 and TRBJ2-5; perhaps TRBD2 as D (6 bases). The CDR3 is made up of 15 amino acids. V lost 9 bases and J 1 base, leaving 18 bases between the germline ends. The germline CDR1 and CDR2 sequences are LNHDA and SQIVND (reference sequence). The CDR3 protein is CASERAGGGQETQYF. The CDR3 nucleotides read TGTGCCAGCGAGCGGGCCGGGGGAGGCCAAGAGACCCAGTACTTC.

This clone was detected only once. The chain links TRBV4-2 to TRBJ2-7; 8 positions agree with TRBD1. The V gene's germline CDR1 is LGHNA and CDR2 YNFKEQ. This CDR3 comprises 15 residues. The J segment lost 5 bases and the V segment lost 1 base, leaving 7 bases of the junction unmatched. The CDR3 is CASSQAGDRLDEQYF. The CDR3 nucleotides read TGTGCCAGCAGCCAAGCGGGGGACAGGTTAGACGAGCAGTACTTC.

The chain recombines TRBV2 with TRBJ2-1, with D tentatively TRBD1 (5 bases). Germline V gene sequence: CDR1 SNHLY, CDR2 FYNNEI. CDR3 length: 11 amino acids. Between the trimmed V and J ends, which lost 3 bases and 10 bases, there was a span of 7 bases. The CDR3 DNA reads TGTGCCAGCAGTGAGGGGCGGGAGCAGTTCTTC. This sequence encodes CASSEGREQFF.

The chain uses TRBV7-3 and TRBJ2-1; D is possibly TRBD2 (6 bases). Germline CDR1 SGHTA, CDR2 FQGTGA. The germline V and J ends were trimmed by 3 bases and 8 bases, with 11 bases remaining between them. This CDR3 region has 13 residues. The CDR3 bases are TGTGCCAGCAGCTTCCCCGGGACTCATGAGCAGTTCTTC. It yields the protein CASSFPGTHEQFF.

The chain is built from TRBV6-6 and TRBJ1-1; a weak D match, TRBD1 (5 bases). The CDR3 is 14 amino acids. Looked up from germline, CDR1 is MNHNY and CDR2 is SVGAGI (reference sequence). V was clipped by 7 bases and J by 2 bases, with 14 bases between them. CDR3 in DNA: TGTGCCAGCACCCTAGGGGCTACTAACACTGAAGCTTTCTTT. Translation gives CASTLGATNTEAFF.

With regard to this clone: A junction boundary mismatches the germline segment, possibly from a read error. This chain uses TRBV7-2 with TRBJ2-7; 12 nucleotides align to TRBD1. The germline V gene encodes CDR1 SGHTA and CDR2 FQGNSA. The CDR3 runs 15 residues. The CDR3 DNA reads TGTGCCAGCAGCTTAGCCGGGACAGGGGGCTACAAGCAGTACTTC. Its translation: CASSLAGTGGYKQYF.

The chain combines TRBV5-6 with TRBJ2-1; 7 bases are a match to TRBD1. Losses at the gene ends were 0 bases for V and 4 bases for J; bases not matched to a gene: 4. The CDR3 runs 15 residues. Germline CDR1 is SGHDT and CDR2 is YYEEEE. In nucleotides, the CDR3 is TGTGCCAGCAGCTTGGGACAGGGCGAGTACAATGAGCAGTTCTTC. Protein sequence: CASSLGQGEYNEQFF.

V and J are TRBV5-4 and TRBJ2-2, with 7 positions matching TRBD1. In germline, CDR1 is SGHNT, CDR2 YYREEE (reference sequence). After removal of 4 bases from V and 4 bases from J, the junction contained 7 bases not matched to a gene. This CDR3 is built from 15 residues. The chain's CDR3 is CASSTTGSFTGELFF. CDR3 DNA sequence: TGTGCCAGCAGCACGACAGGGAGCTTCACCGGGGAGCTGTTTTTT.

The rearrangement uses TRBV5-6 and TRBJ1-2; D unclear. Trimming cost V 3 bases and J 6 bases, with 12 bases left between them. The CDR3 consists of 13 residues. Germline assignment: CDR1 SGHDT and CDR2 YYEEEE. In DNA form, the CDR3 reads TGTGCCAGCAGCTCGTGGGCTGGGCATGGCTACACCTTC. It codes for CASSSWAGHGYTF.

This clone was seen once. The rearrangement links TRBV6-6 to TRBJ2-1; 11 bases are a match to TRBD2. The V gene end was trimmed by 2 bases and the J gene end by 6 bases; junction bases not matched to a gene: 3. Germline V gene lookup returns CDR1 MNHNY and CDR2 SVGAGI (reference sequence). The CDR3 covers 15 residues. DNA for the CDR3: TGTGCCAGCAGTTACGGTAGCGGGGGGGGCAATGAGCAGTTCTTC. This encodes CASSYGSGGGNEQFF.

This chain joins TRBV5-4 and TRBJ2-5, with a weak D call TRBD2 (5 bases). With 0 bases removed from V and 2 bases from J, the gap between germline ends came to 11 bases. Germline assignment: CDR1 SGHNT and CDR2 YYREEE (reference sequence). CDR3 length: 15 amino acids. The CDR3 here is CASSLGSGSQETQYF. The CDR3 DNA reads TGTGCCAGCAGCTTGGGTTCGGGGTCGCAAGAGACCCAGTACTTC.

The chain couples TRBV18 to TRBJ1-3, with 7 bases that match TRBD1. Per the germline V gene, CDR1 is KGHSH and CDR2 is LQKENI. The CDR3 sequence is 14 residues long. V lost 5 bases and J lost 11; bases outside the gene matches: 12. Written as DNA, the CDR3 is TGTGCCAGCTCAGAGGGACAGAGACTTCGGGCCATATATTTT. It encodes CASSEGQRLRAIYF. The whole variable domain, filled in from reference TRBV18 and TRBJ1-3, reads NAGVMQNPRHLVRRRGQEARLRCSPMKGHSHVYWYRQLPEEGLKFMVYLQKENIIDESGMPKERFSAEFPKEGPSILRIQQVVRGDSAAYFCASSEGQRLRAIYFGEGSWLTVV.

The J gene is TRBJ2-3, the V gene TRBV11-3; TRBD1 might be the D (6 bases). CDR3 length equals 14 residues. Trimming pared 4 bases from V and 1 base from J, leaving 9 bases between. Germline V gene data show CDR1 as SGHNT and CDR2 as YENEEA. CDR3 residues: CASSSGQRTDTQYF. CDR3 DNA: TGTGCCAGCAGCTCCGGACAGCGCACAGATACGCAGTATTTT.

This sequence joins TRBV7-2 and TRBJ1-2; D may be TRBD1 (6 bases). The CDR3 is 14 amino acids. V lost 5 bases and J lost 4, with 14 bases in between. CDR1 is SGHTA and CDR2 is FQGNSA in the germline V gene. Written as DNA, the CDR3 is TGTGCCAGCAGCGGGCAGGGGTTTGTCTATGGCTACACCTTC. Its protein product is CASSGQGFVYGYTF.

This clone was observed a single time. The gene calls are TRBV6-2 or TRBV6-3 and TRBJ1-2; possibly TRBD1 for D (5 bases). The CDR3 extends over 14 amino acids. V lost 5 bases, J lost 6 bases, and 16 bases lay in between. Germline CDR1 reads MNHEY; CDR2 reads SVGEGT. The CDR3 loop is CASSPSDGADGYTF. The CDR3 DNA sequence: TGTGCCAGCAGTCCCTCCGATGGGGCTGATGGCTACACCTTC.

The rearrangement joins TRBV6-6 to TRBJ1-1; D is uncertain. The length of the CDR3 is 15 residues. V lost 7 bases and J lost 0, with 15 bases in between. The germline V gene has CDR1 MNHNY and CDR2 SVGAGI (reference sequence). This chain's CDR3 is CASNGGRSVNTEAFF. CDR3 in DNA: TGTGCCAGCAACGGTGGTAGATCGGTGAACACTGAAGCTTTCTTT.

The chain employs TRBV10-1 and TRBJ2-1, with D possibly matching TRBD2 (6 bases). This CDR3 contains 15 residues. Germline-derived CDR1 and CDR2 are WNHNN and SYGVQD (reference sequence). V was cut by 2 bases and J by 0 bases, with 8 bases left in between. The CDR3: CASSEAGSSYNEQFF. The CDR3 nucleotides read TGCGCCAGCAGTGAGGCGGGAAGCTCCTACAATGAGCAGTTCTTC.

V usage is TRBV6-6 and J usage is TRBJ1-5; D unresolved. Germline V gene sequence: CDR1 MNHNY, CDR2 SVGAGI (reference sequence). Trimming stripped 2 bases from V and 3 bases from J, with 8 bases between. This CDR3 is 14 amino acids long. The CDR3 reads CASSYGQPNQPQHF. The CDR3 DNA reads as TGTGCCAGCAGTTACGGGCAGCCCAATCAGCCCCAGCATTTT.

The chain combines TRBV7-9 with TRBJ2-1; 7 bases match TRBD2. J was trimmed by 9 bases and V by 3 bases; bases with no gene match: 8. CDR3 length equals 14 residues. CDR1 SEHNR and CDR2 FQNEAQ come from the germline V gene (reference sequence). In nucleotides, the CDR3 is TGTGCCAGCAGCTTGGGCGGGGGACGGGGTGAGCAGTTCTTC. It is translated as CASSLGGGRGEQFF.

This clone occurred once. The rearrangement joins TRBV9 to TRBJ2-5; 10 bases line up with TRBD1. Germline V gives CDR1 SGDLS, CDR2 YYNGEE. The CDR3 is made up of 15 amino acids. The V gene end was trimmed by 3 bases and the J gene end by 5 bases; junction bases not matched to a gene: 7. CDR3 sequence: CASSALTGGWETQYF. CDR3 coding DNA: TGTGCCAGCAGCGCCCTGACAGGGGGCTGGGAGACCCAGTACTTC.

This clone has just one count. The V call is TRBV10-3, the J call TRBJ1-1; possible D gene TRBD1, 6 bases. This CDR3 region has 12 residues. The germline CDR1 and CDR2 sequences are ENHRY and SYGVKD. Trimming left V 3 bases short and J 7 bases short, with 9 bases between. This CDR3 is CAISEPQGEAFF. The DNA of the CDR3 is TGTGCCATCAGTGAACCACAGGGTGAAGCTTTCTTT.

V and J are TRBV10-3 and TRBJ2-7, with TRBD1 matching over 10 bases. Germline trimming cut 5 bases from V and 5 bases from J; bases unmatched to any gene: 6. CDR3 length: 14 residues. CDR1 and CDR2 (germline): ENHRY, SYGVKD. The CDR3 nucleotides read TGTGCCATCAGTAGACAGGGGGCGCCTAACGAGCAGTACTTC. Residues: CAISRQGAPNEQYF.

V is TRBV6-1 and J is TRBJ1-3; D is perhaps TRBD1 (5 bases). Trimming removed 0 bases at V and 1 base at J, with 19 bases between. This CDR3 contains 19 residues. The V gene's germline CDR1 is MNHNS and CDR2 SASEGT. The DNA of the CDR3 is TGTGCCAGCAGTGAAGCTGGAGGGGTGCACGGTCGATCTGGAAACACCATATATTTT. Protein product: CASSEAGGVHGRSGNTIYF.